This T cell receptor (beta chain) was captured by sequencing in a study of T cells in pancreatic ductal adenocarcinoma. Findings and limits, study-wide: This surgical cohort overrepresents the minority presenting with early-stage disease. Blood had more productive templates and around 8-fold more unique clonotypes than tumor. Tumors hold more CD45RO+ effector T cells, which may bias toward lower diversity.

Profiled with immunoSEQ multiplex PCR; TCRdb holds only in-frame clones, not every one. The sample includes around 15,000 clones, around 91% of them seen just once. The selected patients with pancreatic ductal adenocarcinoma had surgery but no neoadjuvant therapy. As for this clone: Its matching antigen is unknown.

The CDR3 has 18 amino acids. Per the germline V gene, CDR1 is MNHNS and CDR2 is SASEGT. V was trimmed by 2 bases and J by 0 bases, leaving 17 bases between them. The sequenced sample was PBMCs. The sequence came from a human donor with pancreatic ductal adenocarcinoma. This sequence joins TRBV6-1 and TRBJ2-1, with D uncertain. This CDR3 is CASSESGHSLSSYNEQFF. The CDR3 DNA sequence: TGTGCCAGCAGTGAATCCGGTCATTCTCTAAGCTCCTACAATGAGCAGTTCTTC.